The 2 T cell receptor beta chains below were found in one sample sequenced in a study of T cells in Graves' hyperthyroidism and ophthalmopathy. The CDR3 regions of TCR beta were amplified from RNA transcripts. During a first-round RT-PCR of the TCR CDR3, the HTBI primer set was used. TCRdb passed the multiplex PCR reads through MiXCR, listing each CDR3 protein once. The repertoire holds about 380,000 distinct CDR3 sequences, with 14% as singletons. The sequenced sample was blood. The origin of the receptors is a woman aged 25-40 years with Graves' ophthalmopathy.

This clonotype was seen repeatedly, ten times or more. The genes are TRBV5-1 and TRBJ1-6; D is undetermined. Trimming removed 4 bases at V and 5 bases at J, with 7 bases between. This CDR3 spans 13 amino acids. From germline, CDR1 is SGHRS and CDR2 YFSETQ. The CDR3 spells CASSTDNNSPLHF. CDR3 nucleotides: TGCGCCAGCAGCACAGACAATAATTCACCCCTCCACTTT.

In its sample, this clonotype was seen many times. The chain has TRBV7-9 and TRBJ2-3, with 7 nucleotides matching TRBD1. J was trimmed by 2 bases and V by 5 bases; bases with no gene match: 7. The germline gives CDR1 SEHNR, CDR2 FQNEAQ (reference sequence). This CDR3 has 15 amino acids. CDR3 in DNA: TGTGCCAGCAGCCGAACGACAGGGAACACAGATACGCAGTATTTT. This translates into CASSRTTGNTDTQYF.